These T cell receptor beta chains were read from a single sample in a study of T cells expressing NK-cell markers. With the 5' RACE reads reprocessed, TCRdb shows one record per CDR3 protein and no DNA. The sample spans fewer than 550,000 distinct CDR3 sequences; the ten largest clones claim 1.4%. The sample consisted of blood T cells: a sorted CD56 or NKG2C T cell subset, CD4+ or CD8+ T cells, or bulk PBMC T cells (not recorded which). The receptors shown here come from a woman aged 45-65 years in good health. Both conserved end residues are part of each CDR3. The order of the fields is CDR3 length, V gene, J gene, CDR3 protein.

cdr3_length: 13; v_call: TRBV20-1; j_call: TRBJ2-7; cdr3_aa: CSAGLPRTYEQYF
cdr3_length: 15; v_call: TRBV5-1; j_call: TRBJ2-5; cdr3_aa: CASSYAGGPEETQYF
cdr3_length: 15; v_call: TRBV27; j_call: TRBJ1-5; cdr3_aa: CASSSHQGAGQPQHF
cdr3_length: 12; v_call: TRBV11-3; j_call: TRBJ2-1; cdr3_aa: CASSFPPGVPFF
cdr3_length: 11; v_call: TRBV30; j_call: TRBJ2-7; cdr3_aa: CACGRGYEQYF
cdr3_length: 12; v_call: TRBV15; j_call: TRBJ1-2; cdr3_aa: CATSRVPGGYTF
cdr3_length: 16; v_call: TRBV29-1; j_call: TRBJ1-1; cdr3_aa: CSVEVPQGVVNTEAFF
cdr3_length: 17; v_call: TRBV14; j_call: TRBJ2-3; cdr3_aa: CASSQGRQSARTDTQYF
cdr3_length: 17; v_call: TRBV29-1; j_call: TRBJ2-1; cdr3_aa: CSVEALGGRASYNEQFF
cdr3_length: 13; v_call: TRBV29-1; j_call: TRBJ2-3; cdr3_aa: CSVRLAVTDTQYF
cdr3_length: 17; v_call: TRBV12-3/TRBV12-4; j_call: TRBJ2-6; cdr3_aa: CASSPGPPNSGANVLTF
cdr3_length: 16; v_call: TRBV4-1; j_call: TRBJ2-3; cdr3_aa: CASSPDRTSGSSITYF
cdr3_length: 11; v_call: TRBV6-6; j_call: TRBJ1-1; cdr3_aa: CASRDGTEAFF
cdr3_length: 15; v_call: TRBV12-3/TRBV12-4; j_call: TRBJ1-2; cdr3_aa: CASSPRLEGNYGYTF
cdr3_length: 14; v_call: TRBV4-1; j_call: TRBJ1-2; cdr3_aa: CASSQTVANYGYTF
cdr3_length: 14; v_call: TRBV6-5; j_call: TRBJ1-3; cdr3_aa: CASSPGFGGNTIYF
cdr3_length: 15; v_call: TRBV10-3; j_call: TRBJ2-3; cdr3_aa: CATTPSSGRRDTQYF
cdr3_length: 13; v_call: TRBV14; j_call: TRBJ2-5; cdr3_aa: CASRTTGGETQYF
cdr3_length: 12; v_call: TRBV19; j_call: TRBJ1-1; cdr3_aa: CASSPQQAEAFF
cdr3_length: 13; v_call: TRBV25-1; j_call: TRBJ2-5; cdr3_aa: CASSSSGRETQYF
cdr3_length: 12; v_call: TRBV3-1; j_call: TRBJ2-7; cdr3_aa: CASQDSAYEQYF
cdr3_length: 13; v_call: TRBV30; j_call: TRBJ1-1; cdr3_aa: CAWSFGPYGRAFF
cdr3_length: 13; v_call: TRBV30; j_call: TRBJ2-1; cdr3_aa: CAWSGNSGPKQFF
cdr3_length: 15; v_call: TRBV2; j_call: TRBJ1-5; cdr3_aa: CASIRERGSKQPQHF
cdr3_length: 14; v_call: TRBV12-3/TRBV12-4; j_call: TRBJ1-1; cdr3_aa: CASSDRVVNTEAFF
cdr3_length: 12; v_call: TRBV30; j_call: TRBJ2-1; cdr3_aa: CAWSGSTGRQFF
cdr3_length: 13; v_call: TRBV12-3/TRBV12-4; j_call: TRBJ2-7; cdr3_aa: CASSRTDRAEQYF
cdr3_length: 14; v_call: TRBV20-1; j_call: TRBJ2-1; cdr3_aa: CSASKAGGANEQFF
cdr3_length: 13; v_call: TRBV18; j_call: TRBJ1-4; cdr3_aa: CASSSGINEKLFF
cdr3_length: 13; v_call: TRBV4-1; j_call: TRBJ2-3; cdr3_aa: CASSQALPDTQYF
cdr3_length: 15; v_call: TRBV4-1; j_call: TRBJ1-2; cdr3_aa: CASNQPTGTNYGYTF